This TCR beta chain appears in the sequencing data of a study of a mutant IDH1 vaccine in newly diagnosed glioma. Overall study: Beginning 4-6 weeks after radiotherapy alone, or with temozolomide cycles, vaccination took place. Every participant had undergone radiotherapy, temozolomide, or both before, and most underwent both.

Noted time point: week 5, during vaccination. What each vaccine dose contained was 300 ug of mutant IDH1 20-mer peptide, accompanied by topical imiquimod. Only in-frame clones appear in the TCRdb table, and some are missing; sequencing was by immunoSEQ multiplex PCR. The sample yields roughly 51,000 clones, about 80% seen once. This clone was picked up a small number of times. The antigen is undetermined. Germline V gene sequence: CDR1 SNHLY, CDR2 FYNNEI. After removal of 10 bases from V and 2 bases from J, the junction contained 10 bases not matched to a gene. CDR3 length: 14 residues. Points from the study as a whole: There were vaccine-induced immune responses in more than 85% of the patients.

V usage is TRBV2 and J usage is TRBJ1-1; 7 nucleotides line up with TRBD1. This specimen consisted of PBMCs, obtained from a glioma patient whose treatment included an IDH1 peptide vaccine. The clonotype originates from a man between 25 and 39 years old with glioma. The CDR3 coding sequence is TGTGCCAACCCGACAGGGACAGTAAACACTGAAGCTTTCTTT. It encodes CANPTGTVNTEAFF. The variable domain in full, completed from reference TRBV2 and TRBJ1-1, reads EPEVTQTPSHQVTQMGQEVILRCVPISNHLYFYWYRQILGQKVEFLVSFYNNEISEKSEIFDDQFSVERPDGSNFTLKIRSTKLEDSAMYFCANPTGTVNTEAFFGQGTRLTVV.